One sample yielded the 29 T cell receptor beta chains listed below, sequenced in a study of cytomegalovirus exposure and HLA in healthy donors. Use of 60 Vbeta and 13 Jbeta primers characterized the PCR. Profiled with immunoSEQ multiplex PCR; TCRdb holds only in-frame clones, not every one. The top ten clones hold 3% to 4% of a sample with about 130,000 clones, roughly 75% of them seen once. Input material: PBMCs. These receptors all come from a woman in her fifties or sixties in good health and CMV-seronegative.

The genes are TRBV19 and TRBJ1-5, with 7 bases that match TRBD1. Germline V gene sequence: CDR1 LNHDA, CDR2 SQIVND (reference sequence). The trim removed 3 bases at V and 3 bases at J, leaving 5 bases unmatched. The CDR3 runs 15 residues. CDR3 nucleotide sequence: TGTGCCAGTAGTATTTGGGACAGAGACAATCAGCCCCAGCATTTT. Translating it yields CASSIWDRDNQPQHF.

The V and J genes are TRBV6-4 and TRBJ2-1; 11 bases agree with TRBD2. Trimming cost V 5 bases and J 9 bases; bases outside gene matches: 15. The CDR3 has 17 amino acids. Germline values: CDR1 MRHNA, CDR2 SNTAGT. CDR3 sequence: CASSLLAIAGGPGEQFF. The CDR3 coding sequence is TGTGCCAGCAGTCTCCTGGCCATAGCGGGAGGGCCTGGTGAGCAGTTCTTC.

The CDR3 coding sequence is TGTGCCAGCAGCTTGCTAGCGGGAGGTCGCACAGATACGCAGTATTTT. Amino acids: CASSLLAGGRTDTQYF. The chain couples TRBV7-6 to TRBJ2-3; TRBD2 matches at 11 bases. The V segment lost 3 bases and the J segment 1 base; nucleotides outside the gene matches: 3. The CDR3 is made up of 16 amino acids. Germline V CDR1 and CDR2: SGHVS, FNYEAQ.

This clone was detected a few times. V gene TRBV6-5 combines with J gene TRBJ2-2, with 12 bases aligning to TRBD2. Germline CDR1 is MNHEY and CDR2 is SVGAGI. The ends lost 4 bases at V and 6 bases at J; junction bases unmatched: 3. The CDR3 has 15 amino acids. As DNA, the CDR3 is TGTGCCAGCAGTTTGGGACTAGCGGGCCCCGGGGAGCTGTTTTTT. This codes for CASSLGLAGPGELFF.

This rearrangement joins TRBV10-1 to TRBJ2-5, with 7 bases identical to TRBD1. Germline V CDR1 and CDR2: WNHNN, SYGVQD (reference sequence). Trimming cost V 7 bases and J 1 base; bases outside gene matches: 9. This CDR3 comprises 15 residues. The CDR3 here is CASNRDRNLQETQYF. Here the CDR3 DNA reads TGCGCCAGCAACAGGGACAGAAACCTCCAAGAGACCCAGTACTTC.

The V call is TRBV25-1, the J call TRBJ2-1, with 13 bases identical to TRBD2. Germline loops: CDR1 MGHDK, CDR2 SYGVNS. This CDR3 has 15 residues. The ends lost 1 base at V and 8 bases at J; junction bases unmatched: 2. Here the CDR3 reads CASSESGLAGYEQFF. The CDR3, as DNA: TGTGCCAGCAGTGAATCGGGACTAGCGGGGTATGAGCAGTTCTTC.

The chain links TRBV6-6 to TRBJ1-5; D possibly corresponds to TRBD1 (5 bases). Germline V gives CDR1 MNHNY, CDR2 SVGAGI (reference sequence). This CDR3 is 14 amino acids long. Trimming took 2 bases from V and 11 from J, leaving 16 bases between them. CDR3 amino acids: CASSYGAKGTAQHF. The CDR3 coding sequence is TGTGCCAGCAGTTACGGGGCGAAAGGAACGGCCCAGCATTTT.

The chain recombines TRBV28 with TRBJ2-5; TRBD2 matches at 13 bases. The better agreement between TRBJ2-7 and the DNA end casts doubt on the J call. Looked up from germline, CDR1 is MDHEN and CDR2 is SYDVKM. CDR3 length: 18 amino acids. The CDR3 spells CASSLLGLAGSLLGEQYF. The DNA for the CDR3 is TGTGCCAGCAGTTTACTGGGACTAGCGGGATCTTTGTTGGGCGAGCAGTACTTC.

The CDR3 coding sequence is TGTGCCAGCCGATACCTGGGACAGGGATACAATGAGCAGTTCTTC. Translation gives CASRYLGQGYNEQFF. The chain joins TRBV28 to TRBJ2-1; the match to TRBD1 covers 9 bases. After removal of 8 bases from V and 4 bases from J, the junction contained 9 bases not matched to a gene. Germline-derived CDR1 and CDR2 are MDHEN and SYDVKM. This CDR3 spans 15 amino acids.

This clone was detected a few times. The chain links TRBV6-5 to TRBJ1-6, with TRBD1 matching over 10 bases. CDR3 length: 14 residues. J lost 7 bases, V lost 6 bases, and 3 bases had no gene match. Germline CDR1 is MNHEY and CDR2 is SVGAGI. CDR3 bases: TGTGCCAGCAGAACGGGACAGGGGAATTCACCCCTCCACTTT. Translated, it gives CASRTGQGNSPLHF.

This chain joins TRBV11-2 and TRBJ2-3; 16 bases match TRBD2. The CDR3 sequence is 18 residues long. V was pared by 1 base and J by 1 base, with 2 bases of the junction left unmatched. The germline CDR1 and CDR2 sequences are SGHAT and FQNNGV. The CDR3 DNA reads TGTGCCAGCAGCTTAGCCGGGACTAGCGGGAGGGGCACAGATACGCAGTATTTT. It is translated as CASSLAGTSGRGTDTQYF.

The chain joins TRBV28 to TRBJ1-5; D gene ambiguous. Germline values: CDR1 MDHEN, CDR2 SYDVKM. Trimming stripped 7 bases from V and 4 bases from J, with 8 bases between. This CDR3 is built from 12 residues. DNA for the CDR3: TGTGCCAGCACGGCACTAAATCAGCCCCAGCATTTT. Translated: CASTALNQPQHF.

This clone showed up just once. One end of the junction is discordant with germline, which a read error may explain. The chain couples TRBV7-9 to TRBJ2-1; maybe TRBD2 (6 bases). Germline V gene data show CDR1 as SEHNR and CDR2 as FQNEAQ (reference sequence). The length of the CDR3 is 14 residues. This CDR3 is CSSTSSGLINEQFF. In DNA form, the CDR3 reads TGTTCCAGTACCTCCTCGGGACTCATCAATGAGCAGTTCTTC.

The chain carries TRBV6-6 and TRBJ2-7; 7 bases line up with TRBD2. This CDR3 is built from 15 residues. With 7 bases clipped from V and 6 bases from J, the junction kept 15 bases outside the gene matches. Germline V CDR1 and CDR2: MNHNY, SVGAGI (reference sequence). This chain's CDR3 is CASNTWGGSGSEQYF. CDR3 sequence (DNA): TGTGCCAGCAACACCTGGGGAGGGTCGGGGAGCGAGCAGTACTTC.

The chain couples TRBV28 to TRBJ2-1; 11 bases align to TRBD2. V gave up 5 bases and J gave up 5 bases; unmatched junction bases: 14. Germline V lookup: CDR1 MDHEN, CDR2 SYDVKM. The CDR3 is 18 residues long. The CDR3 sequence: CASSRLSGRAGSHNEQFF. In DNA, the CDR3 is TGTGCCAGCAGTAGACTTAGCGGGAGGGCCGGATCCCACAATGAGCAGTTCTTC.

Note on this clone: One end of the junction is discordant with germline, which a read error may explain. J is TRBJ1-3 and V is TRBV7-9; possibly TRBD1 for D (6 bases). The CDR3 totals 15 residues. CDR1 is SEHNR and CDR2 is FQNEAQ in the germline V gene (reference sequence). The CDR3 DNA is TGTTCCAGCAGCTTAATTACGAGGACAGTTGACACCATATATTTT. Encoded protein: CSSSLITRTVDTIYF.

This CDR3 reads CASSTLAQETQYF. In DNA, the CDR3 is TGTGCCAGTAGCACCTTAGCCCAAGAGACCCAGTACTTC. This chain uses TRBV19 with TRBJ2-5; no definite D call. Germline lookup yields CDR1 LNHDA and CDR2 SQIVND (reference sequence). V lost 6 bases and J 1 base, leaving 9 bases between the germline ends. There are 13 residues in the CDR3.

This clone is termed medium-sized. This rearrangement joins TRBV6-6 to TRBJ2-3, with D perhaps matching TRBD2 (5 bases). Germline V lookup: CDR1 MNHNY, CDR2 SVGAGI (reference sequence). This CDR3 contains 14 residues. Trimming removed 7 bases from V and 1 base from J, with 12 bases in between. For the CDR3, the DNA is TGTGCCAGCAACCCGGGGTCTGGCACAGATACGCAGTATTTT. As protein: CASNPGSGTDTQYF.

This clone was counted between two and nine times. This rearrangement joins TRBV4-1 to TRBJ1-3; D gene unclear. Trimming left V 1 base short and J 3 bases short, with 7 bases between. CDR1 is MGHRA and CDR2 is YSYEKL in the germline V gene. CDR3 length: 14 residues. DNA for the CDR3: TGCGCCAGCAGCCAAGGCGACTTTGGAAACACCATATATTTT. It codes for CASSQGDFGNTIYF.

This rearrangement joins TRBV7-9 to TRBJ1-2, with D possibly TRBD1 on 6 matching bases. The CDR3 is 14 amino acids. CDR1 and CDR2 from the germline V gene are SEHNR and FQNEAQ (reference sequence). V shed 4 bases and J shed 1 base, with 10 bases lying between them. CDR3 DNA sequence: TGTGCCAGCAGCTCGTCCAGGGGTAACTATGGCTACACCTTC. Protein product: CASSSSRGNYGYTF.

This clone was detected only once. This chain links TRBV13 with TRBJ2-1; a weak D match, TRBD1 (6 bases). V was cut by 3 bases and J by 7 bases, with 13 bases left in between. This CDR3 is built from 14 residues. Germline CDR1 PRHDT, CDR2 FYEKMQ (reference sequence). CDR3: CASSFRDRSNEQFF. In DNA, the CDR3 is TGTGCCAGCAGCTTCCGAGACAGGTCAAATGAGCAGTTCTTC.

As for this clone: Other nucleotide sequences from this sample produce the same CDR3. The chain couples TRBV19 to TRBJ1-2, with 9 bases matching TRBD1. With 5 bases clipped from V and 2 bases from J, the junction kept 3 bases outside the gene matches. The CDR3 length is 14 residues. Germline CDR1 and CDR2: LNHDA and SQIVND (reference sequence). DNA for the CDR3: TGTGCCAGTAGTGTACAGGGGGCAAACTATGGCTACACCTTC. This translates into CASSVQGANYGYTF.

The rearrangement uses TRBV5-8 and TRBJ2-2, with D possibly being TRBD2 (6 bases). This CDR3 is built from 16 residues. Germline CDR1 is SGHTS and CDR2 is YDEGEE. V was shortened by 0 bases and J by 0 bases, with 9 bases between the two germline ends. The CDR3 sequence: CASSLVGTPNTGELFF. DNA for the CDR3: TGTGCCAGCAGCTTGGTCGGGACTCCGAACACCGGGGAGCTGTTTTTT.

CDR3 protein: CAWSPTTGAVVYGYTF. As DNA, the CDR3 is TGTGCCTGGAGTCCTACGACAGGGGCGGTTGTTTATGGCTACACCTTC. The rearrangement joins TRBV30 to TRBJ1-2, with 8 bases matching TRBD1. Germline loops: CDR1 GTSNPN, CDR2 SVGIG (reference sequence). This CDR3 has 16 amino acids. J gave up 5 bases and V 2 bases, and 13 bases lay outside the gene matches.

In its sample, this clone was seen a few times. The chain carries TRBV27 and TRBJ1-1; the D is unclear. The V and J ends lost 4 bases and 3 bases respectively, with 9 bases between them. CDR3 size: 13 residues. Germline V lookup: CDR1 MNHEY, CDR2 SMNVEV (reference sequence). Here the CDR3 reads CASSSARDTEAFF. The CDR3 coding sequence is TGTGCCAGCAGTTCCGCACGGGACACTGAAGCTTTCTTT.

The chain is built from TRBV28 and TRBJ2-7; 9 bases are shared with TRBD1. Looked up from germline, CDR1 is MDHEN and CDR2 is SYDVKM. The CDR3 totals 15 residues. After removal of 2 bases from V and 3 bases from J, the junction contained 5 bases not matched to a gene. The CDR3 reads CASSLRSGQGYEQYF. The CDR3 nucleotides read TGTGCCAGCAGTTTACGATCGGGACAGGGCTACGAGCAGTACTTC.

The chain recombines TRBV2 with TRBJ1-5, with D possibly matching TRBD1 (5 bases). This CDR3 has 13 residues. The V and J ends lost 8 bases and 2 bases respectively, with 10 bases between them. The germline V gene encodes CDR1 SNHLY and CDR2 FYNNEI. CDR3 residues: CASQGSGNQPQHF. CDR3 coding DNA: TGTGCCAGCCAGGGTTCGGGCAATCAGCCCCAGCATTTT.

Only one count was recorded for this clone. CDR3 in amino acids: CASSVDRGYEQYF. In DNA form, the CDR3 reads TGTGCCAGTAGCGTAGACAGGGGCTACGAGCAGTACTTC. The chain combines TRBV28 with TRBJ2-7; 8 positions match TRBD1. V lost 9 bases, J lost 3 bases, and 7 bases stayed unmatched. The CDR3 spans 13 residues. Germline V gene data show CDR1 as MDHEN and CDR2 as SYDVKM. Full variable domain (remainder filled in from reference TRBV28 and TRBJ2-7): DVKVTQSSRYLVKRTGEKVFLECVQDMDHENMFWYRQDPGLGLRLIYFSYDVKMKEKGDIPEGYSVSREKKERFSLILESASTNQTSMYLCASSVDRGYEQYFGPGTRLTVT.

V and J are TRBV18 and TRBJ1-1; possibly TRBD1 for D (6 bases). The CDR3 has 15 residues. V lost 0 bases to trimming and J lost 4 bases, with 12 bases between them. The germline gives CDR1 KGHSH, CDR2 LQKENI. The CDR3 is CASSPPRGARTEAFF. CDR3 sequence (DNA): TGTGCCAGCTCACCACCGCGGGGGGCGCGCACTGAAGCTTTCTTT.